This passage covers 8 T cell receptor beta chains from one sample sequenced in a study of CD8 T cells in Susac syndrome. A quantity of about 0.5 to 1 ug RNA underwent reverse transcription using random hexamers. Each CDR3 protein gets one entry after TCRdb re-called the immunoSEQ multiplex PCR reads with MiXCR. Among about 120,000 distinct CDR3 sequences listed, 94% were seen once. The sample comprised CD4+ T cells from PBMCs. The source of these receptors is a human donor in good health.

Note on this clonotype: Compared with germline, one end of the junction differs, possibly owing to a read error. CDR3 amino acids: CASSLVRDETDF. As DNA, the CDR3 is TGTGCCAGCAGCTTAGTCAGGGACGAGACCGACTTC. The rearrangement joins TRBV7-9 to TRBJ2-4; D is tentatively TRBD1 or TRBD2 (5 bases each). The CDR3 runs to 12 residues. CDR1 SEHNR and CDR2 FQNEAQ come from the germline V gene (reference sequence).

The rearrangement joins TRBV20-1 to TRBJ2-6; D remains unclear. The CDR3 has 15 residues. The V end lost 6 bases, the J end lost 0 bases, and 12 bases lay between the germline ends. In germline, CDR1 is DFQATT, CDR2 SNEGSKA (reference sequence). CDR3 DNA sequence: TGCAGTGCCGCATTAGGCAGCTCTGGGGCCAACGTCCTGACTTTC. It codes for CSAALGSSGANVLTF.

This clonotype appeared a single time. At one end, the junction sequence differs from germline, possibly due to a read error. The V call is TRBV28, the J call TRBJ2-1; perhaps TRBD2 as D (6 bases). The CDR3 consists of 15 residues. Germline lookup yields CDR1 MDHEN and CDR2 SYDVKM. The CDR3 sequence is CASSLLGSGFDEQFF. The CDR3 DNA sequence: TGCGCCAGCAGTTTACTCGGGAGTGGGTTCGATGAGCAGTTCTTC.

The V call is TRBV29-1, the J call TRBJ2-3; D ambiguous. Looked up from germline, CDR1 is SQVTM and CDR2 is ANQGSEA. V gave up 8 bases and J gave up 2 bases, with 17 bases separating them. This CDR3 is built from 14 residues. The DNA for the CDR3 is TGCAGCTCTACTGGGGTTTCGACCACAGATACGCAGTATTTT. Amino acid sequence: CSSTGVSTTDTQYF.

The chain joins TRBV29-1 to TRBJ2-3, with 7 positions matching TRBD2. Losses at the gene ends were 0 bases for V and 1 base for J; bases not matched to a gene: 19. Germline values: CDR1 SQVTM, CDR2 ANQGSEA. The CDR3 extends over 20 amino acids. CDR3 amino acids: CSVEDPASGTALYGTDTQYF. In DNA, the CDR3 is TGCAGCGTTGAAGATCCGGCCAGCGGGACCGCCTTATACGGCACAGATACGCAGTATTTT.

The chain couples TRBV19 to TRBJ2-7; TRBD2 matches at 11 bases. V lost 3 bases, J lost 3 bases, and 7 bases stayed unmatched. The germline V gene has CDR1 LNHDA and CDR2 SQIVND (reference sequence). CDR3 length: 16 amino acids. The CDR3 DNA reads TGTGCCAGTAGTATTCGGGGACTAGCGGACTTCTACGAGCAGTACTTC. Its translation: CASSIRGLADFYEQYF.

The CDR3 region has the DNA TGTGCCAGCAGTCCCGTTAGCACAGATACGCAGTATTTT. Its protein product is CASSPVSTDTQYF. The V call is TRBV27, the J call TRBJ2-3, with D uncertain. There are 13 residues in the CDR3. The V end lost 5 bases, the J end lost 0 bases, and 6 bases lay between the germline ends. The germline V gene has CDR1 MNHEY and CDR2 SMNVEV (reference sequence).

This clonotype was counted a single time. This chain connects TRBV2 to TRBJ2-6, with TRBD1 matching over 8 bases. Germline CDR1 reads SNHLY; CDR2 reads FYNNEI. After removal of 7 bases from V and 3 bases from J, the junction contained 5 bases not matched to a gene. The CDR3 consists of 15 residues. The CDR3 coding sequence is TGTGCCAGCATGGACAGGGTGATTGGGGCCAACGTCCTGACTTTC. Protein sequence: CASMDRVIGANVLTF.